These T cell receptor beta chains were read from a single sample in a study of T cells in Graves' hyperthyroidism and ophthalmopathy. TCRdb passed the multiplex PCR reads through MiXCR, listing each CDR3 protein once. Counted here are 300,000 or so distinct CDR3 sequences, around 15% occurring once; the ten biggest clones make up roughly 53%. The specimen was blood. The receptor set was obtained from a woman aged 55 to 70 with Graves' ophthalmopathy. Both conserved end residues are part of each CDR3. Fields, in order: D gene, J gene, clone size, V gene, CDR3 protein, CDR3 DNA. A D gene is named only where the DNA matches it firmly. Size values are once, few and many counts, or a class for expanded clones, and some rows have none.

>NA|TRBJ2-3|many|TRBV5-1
CASSLGQPADTQYF
TGCGCCAGCAGCTTAGGACAGCCCGCAGATACGCAGTATTTT
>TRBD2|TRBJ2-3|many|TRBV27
CASSLSLAGGITDTQYF
TGTGCCAGCAGTTTATCACTAGCGGGGGGTATCACAGATACGCAGTATTTT
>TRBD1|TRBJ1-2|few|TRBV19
CASNMAGGDGYTF
TGTGCCAGTAACATGGCAGGGGGCGATGGCTACACCTTC
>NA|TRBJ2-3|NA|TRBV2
CASSSLADTQYF
TGTGCCAGCAGTTCACTAGCAGATACGCAGTATTTT
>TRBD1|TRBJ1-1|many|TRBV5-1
CASSLYPPGGGRTNTEAFF
TGCGCCAGCAGCTTGTACCCTCCAGGGGGAGGGAGGACGAACACTGAAGCTTTCTTT
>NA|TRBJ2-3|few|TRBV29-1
CGVDYPGGTQYF
TGCGGCGTTGACTACCCCGGAGGTACGCAGTATTTT
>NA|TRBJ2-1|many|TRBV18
CASSPIGGAAYNEQFF
TGTGCCAGCTCACCAATAGGCGGGGCGGCCTACAATGAGCAGTTCTTC
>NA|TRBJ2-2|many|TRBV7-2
CASIVRWGNTGELFF
TGTGCCAGCATCGTTAGATGGGGGAACACCGGGGAGCTGTTTTTT
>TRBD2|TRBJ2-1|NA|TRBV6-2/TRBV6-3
CASGNSSLAGNNEQFF
TGTGCCAGCGGCAATAGCTCGCTAGCGGGAAATAATGAGCAGTTCTTC
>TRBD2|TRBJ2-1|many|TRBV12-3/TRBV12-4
CASKKSSGTSGRNEQFF
TGTGCCAGCAAAAAATCTTCCGGGACTAGCGGGAGAAATGAGCAGTTCTTC
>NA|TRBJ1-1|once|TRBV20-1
CSASGFLLVNTEAFF
TGCAGTGCTTCCGGGTTCTTGTTGGTGAACACTGAAGCTTTCTTT
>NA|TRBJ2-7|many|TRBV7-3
CASSLTPRGGTQQYF
TGTGCCAGCAGCTTAACCCCACGGGGTGGAACGCAGCAGTACTTC
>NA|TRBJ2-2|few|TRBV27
CASSPGLLGAGELFF
TGTGCCAGCAGTCCCGGACTACTAGGAGCCGGGGAGCTGTTTTTT
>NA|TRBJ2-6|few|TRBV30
CAWRRGWDFLSGANVLTF
TGTGCCTGGAGAAGAGGTTGGGATTTTCTCTCTGGGGCCAACGTCCTGACTTTC
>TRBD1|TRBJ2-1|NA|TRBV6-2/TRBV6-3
CASSAGTGNSDNEQFF
TGTGCCAGCAGTGCCGGGACAGGGAATTCGGACAATGAGCAGTTCTTC